These 32 T cell receptor beta chains came from one sample sequenced in a study of early T cells in non-severe SARS-CoV-2 infection. In TCRdb, the 5' RACE reads were re-called with MiXCR into one record per CDR3 protein. The table records roughly 69,000 distinct CDR3 sequences, about 9.4% of them present only once. Sample: whole blood. All receptors derive from an adult who was a healthcare worker with PCR-confirmed SARS-CoV-2 infection or an uninfected control (not recorded which).

This clonotype was detected ten times or more. The rearrangement uses TRBV11-2 and TRBJ2-3; 8 bases are a match to TRBD2. The CDR3 sequence is 15 residues long. The V and J ends lost 5 bases and 2 bases, in that order; junction bases with no gene match: 6. Germline CDR1 SGHAT, CDR2 FQNNGV. The CDR3 DNA reads TGTGCCAGCAGCGTTAGTAGCGGGGTCACAGATACGCAGTATTTT. This codes for CASSVSSGVTDTQYF.

The chain employs TRBV20-1 and TRBJ2-7; tentative D call: TRBD1 (5 bases). The CDR3 runs 16 residues. CDR1 and CDR2 from the germline V gene are DFQATT and SNEGSKA (reference sequence). Deletions cut 1 base from V and 2 bases from J, with 18 bases between. CDR3: CSARAFGPGKTYEQYF. DNA for the CDR3: TGCAGTGCTAGAGCATTTGGGCCAGGGAAAACCTACGAGCAGTACTTC.

This clonotype turned up a few times. V is TRBV6-2 or TRBV6-3 and J is TRBJ2-5, with no clear D. The CDR3 loop spans 16 amino acids. V was pared by 2 bases and J by 5 bases, with 18 bases between. Germline loops: CDR1 MNHEY, CDR2 SVGEGT. CDR3 in DNA: TGTGCCAGCAGTTACCCCGCGACCCCCATACGGGAGACCCAGTACTTC. This encodes CASSYPATPIRETQYF.

On this clonotype itself: A much larger clone sits a single nucleotide away, making a read error possible. The chain has TRBV7-9 and TRBJ2-7; D is perhaps TRBD1 (5 bases). The length of the CDR3 is 14 residues. Germline assignment: CDR1 SEHNR and CDR2 FQNEAQ (reference sequence). CDR3 residues: CACSLKAGPHEQYF. CDR3 nucleotides: TGTGCCTGCAGCTTAAAGGCAGGGCCCCACGAGCAGTACTTC.

Only a few counts were recorded for this clonotype. The rearrangement uses TRBV7-9 and TRBJ1-4; D remains unclear. The CDR3 covers 12 residues. CDR1 SEHNR and CDR2 FQNEAQ come from the germline V gene (reference sequence). Trimming stripped 6 bases from V and 6 bases from J, with 8 bases between. CDR3 in DNA: TGTGCCAGCAGTCCTGCGTATGAAAAACTGTTTTTT. Its translation is CASSPAYEKLFF.

This chain links TRBV7-3 with TRBJ1-1; the D is unclear. Germline CDR1 SGHTA, CDR2 FQGTGA. V lost 2 bases and J lost 3, with 7 bases in between. The CDR3 has 13 residues. The CDR3 nucleotides read TGTGCCAGCAGCTTAGAACAGTACACTGAAGCTTTCTTT. Encoded protein: CASSLEQYTEAFF.

In its sample, this clonotype was seen many times. The chain combines TRBV5-5 with TRBJ2-7; 10 positions match TRBD1. The V gene's germline CDR1 is SGHKS and CDR2 YYEKEE (reference sequence). The V gene end was trimmed by 4 bases and the J gene end by 0 bases; junction bases not matched to a gene: 10. The CDR3 sequence is 17 residues long. This CDR3 reads CASSPTGGAGSSYEQYF. The DNA for the CDR3 is TGTGCCAGCAGCCCGACAGGGGGCGCGGGAAGCTCCTACGAGCAGTACTTC.

This clonotype was detected many times. This rearrangement joins TRBV7-2 to TRBJ2-1, with TRBD2 matching over 11 bases. After removal of 5 bases from V and 7 bases from J, the junction contained 7 bases not matched to a gene. Per germline, CDR1 SGHTA and CDR2 FQGNSA. The length of the CDR3 is 15 residues. The CDR3 nucleotides read TGTGCCAGCAGCGTACTAGCGGGGGTTGCAAATGAGCAGTTCTTC. It translates to CASSVLAGVANEQFF.

This clonotype has ten or more counts. V usage is TRBV5-8 and J usage is TRBJ1-1; 8 bases align to TRBD1. The J segment lost 1 base and the V segment lost 3 bases, leaving 2 bases of the junction unmatched. The V gene's germline CDR1 is SGHTS and CDR2 YDEGEE. This CDR3 comprises 14 residues. The CDR3 nucleotides read TGTGCCAGCAGCTCGGACAGGGCGAACACTGAAGCTTTCTTT. It is translated as CASSSDRANTEAFF.

This clonotype was found a few times. V usage is TRBV7-2 and J usage is TRBJ1-4, with D hard to call. The CDR3 totals 15 residues. The germline CDR1 and CDR2 sequences are SGHTA and FQGNSA. The ends were cut back, 5 bases at V and 6 bases at J, with 16 bases in the middle. CDR3 DNA: TGTGCCAGCAGCGATAACGTAGGAACAGATGAAAAACTGTTTTTT. This encodes CASSDNVGTDEKLFF.

This clonotype has ten or more counts. The chain is built from TRBV6-5 and TRBJ2-6, with TRBD1 identical over 7 bases. J was trimmed by 0 bases and V by 2 bases; bases with no gene match: 4. The CDR3 runs to 17 residues. Germline V lookup: CDR1 MNHEY, CDR2 SVGAGI. The CDR3 region has the DNA TGTGCCAGCAGTTACAGCTCAGGGGGCTCTGGGGCCAACGTCCTGACTTTC. Protein product: CASSYSSGGSGANVLTF.

Notes on this clonotype: As the CDR3 is not closed by the conserved phenylalanine or tryptophan, this likely results from a read error. The chain is built from TRBV3-1 and TRBJ1-1; D unclear. CDR1 is LGHDT and CDR2 is YNNKEL in the germline V gene (reference sequence). The CDR3 runs to 13 residues. Trimming stripped 4 bases from V and 4 bases from J, with 10 bases between. As DNA, the CDR3 is TGTGCCAGCAGCCTTATTTTAGGCACTGAAGCTTTCCTT. It translates to CASSLILGTEAFL.

This clonotype was seen a handful of times. The chain employs TRBV12-3 or TRBV12-4 and TRBJ2-1; 8 nucleotides align to TRBD2. This CDR3 is built from 16 residues. Trimming removed 6 bases from V and 9 bases from J; junction bases left unmatched: 16. The CDR3 bases are TGTGCCAGCAGCCCCGGGACTAGTTTTGTTTTCGGTGAGCAGTTCTTC. As protein: CASSPGTSFVFGEQFF.

This clonotype appeared a few times. This rearrangement joins TRBV5-1 to TRBJ2-7, with unresolved D. V shed 5 bases and J shed 0 bases, with 15 bases lying between them. CDR3 length: 15 amino acids. Germline V gene data show CDR1 as SGHRS and CDR2 as YFSETQ. CDR3 nucleotide sequence: TGCGCCAGCAGTTTGAGTGGATTTTCCTCCTACGAGCAGTACTTC. Its protein product is CASSLSGFSSYEQYF. Supplemented by reference TRBV5-1 and TRBJ2-7, the full variable domain reads KAGVTQTPRYLIKTRGQQVTLSCSPISGHRSVSWYQQTPGQGLQFLFEYFSETQRNKGNFPGRFSGRQFSNSRSEMNVSTLELGDSALYLCASSLSGFSSYEQYFGPGTRLTVT.

The table lists this clonotype with many counts. CDR3 nucleotide sequence: TGTGCCAGCAGTTACTATGGTAAAGGGACTGAAGCTTTCTTT. Protein: CASSYYGKGTEAFF. This rearrangement joins TRBV6-6 to TRBJ1-1; D is uncertain. The germline V and J ends were trimmed by 1 base and 5 bases, with 11 bases remaining between them. The CDR3 consists of 14 residues. CDR1 is MNHNY and CDR2 is SVGAGI in the germline V gene (reference sequence).

Only a few counts were recorded for this clonotype. The chain joins TRBV11-2 to TRBJ2-1; 8 positions match TRBD2. V shed 0 bases and J 4 bases; nucleotides not matched to a gene: 11. The CDR3 length is 18 residues. Per germline, CDR1 SGHAT and CDR2 FQNNGV. The CDR3 DNA reads as TGTGCCAGCAGCTTAGACGGAGAAATAGCGGGATATTACAATGAGCAGTTCTTC. It codes for CASSLDGEIAGYYNEQFF.

This clonotype showed up many times. This chain joins TRBV12-3 or TRBV12-4 and TRBJ2-5, with 14 bases aligning to TRBD2. V gave up 5 bases and J gave up 1 base; unmatched junction bases: 9. The CDR3 contains 18 residues. The CDR3 DNA follows: TGTGCCAGCAGTCCCGGGACTAGCGGGAGCTCCGCCCAAGAGACCCAGTACTTC. Protein sequence: CASSPGTSGSSAQETQYF.

This sequence joins TRBV7-2 and TRBJ2-1; D remains ambiguous. The CDR3 extends over 13 amino acids. V shed 1 base and J shed 5 bases, with 6 bases lying between them. The germline V gene has CDR1 SGHTA and CDR2 FQGNSA. For the CDR3, the DNA is TGTGCCAGCAGCTTAGATCGGGACAATGAGCAGTTCTTC. Translated, it gives CASSLDRDNEQFF.

This clonotype was seen at least ten times. This sequence joins TRBV20-1 and TRBJ2-7, with D possibly being TRBD2 (6 bases). Per germline, CDR1 DFQATT and CDR2 SNEGSKA (reference sequence). Trimming cost V 4 bases and J 3 bases, with 19 bases left between them. The CDR3 runs to 15 residues. CDR3: CSAKEEGNYHYEQYF. CDR3 coding DNA: TGCAGTGCTAAGGAGGAGGGGAACTATCACTACGAGCAGTACTTC.

This clonotype was detected many times. The J gene is TRBJ1-1, the V gene TRBV3-1; 7 bases fit TRBD1. The CDR3 has 14 residues. Trimming took 3 bases from V and 4 from J; bases not matched to a gene: 5. Germline V lookup: CDR1 LGHDT, CDR2 YNNKEL (reference sequence). The CDR3 reads CASSHRGSLTEAFF. CDR3 coding DNA: TGTGCCAGCAGCCACAGGGGGTCCCTCACTGAAGCTTTCTTT. Full variable domain (outside the CDR3, taken from reference TRBV3-1 and TRBJ1-1): DTAVSQTPKYLVTQMGNDKSIKCEQNLGHDTMYWYKQDSKKFLKIMFSYNNKELIINETVPNRFSPKSPDKAHLNLHINSLELGDSAVYFCASSHRGSLTEAFFGQGTRLTVV.

This clonotype appeared many times. The CDR3 loop reads CASSSINHNEQFF. In nucleotides, the CDR3 is TGTGCCAGCAGCTCCATCAATCACAATGAGCAGTTCTTC. The rearrangement uses TRBV6-5 and TRBJ2-1, with D uncertain. The CDR3 contains 13 residues. V was cut by 6 bases and J by 5 bases, with 11 bases left in between. The germline CDR1 and CDR2 sequences are MNHEY and SVGAGI.

This clonotype was counted between two and nine times. The V call is TRBV29-1, the J call TRBJ2-5; D unresolved. Between the trimmed V and J ends, which lost 5 bases and 7 bases, there was a span of 8 bases. The CDR3 is made up of 10 amino acids. The V gene's germline CDR1 is SQVTM and CDR2 ANQGSEA. For the CDR3, the DNA is TGCAGCGTTTTTTGGGGGACCCAGTACTTC. This gives the protein CSVFWGTQYF.

This clonotype has ten or more counts. This rearrangement joins TRBV20-1 to TRBJ1-2; D is uncertain. CDR1 and CDR2 from the germline V gene are DFQATT and SNEGSKA (reference sequence). V lost 6 bases to trimming and J lost 4 bases, with 12 bases between them. The CDR3 totals 12 residues. CDR3 loop: CSANFRGYGYTF. DNA of the CDR3: TGCAGTGCCAACTTTCGGGGCTATGGCTACACCTTC.

This clonotype was recorded at least ten times. The CDR3 sequence: CASSLTSDDLQYF. The CDR3 DNA reads as TGTGCCAGCAGCTTAACCTCAGACGACCTGCAGTACTTC. V is TRBV7-7 and J is TRBJ2-7, with D unclear. Per germline, CDR1 SSHAT and CDR2 FNYEAQ (reference sequence). V lost 2 bases and J 9 bases, leaving 14 bases between the germline ends. This CDR3 contains 13 residues. The full variable domain, in which reference TRBV7-7 and TRBJ2-7 provide the parts outside the CDR3, is GAGVSQSPRYKVTKRGQDVTLRCDPISSHATLYWYQQALGQGPEFLTYFNYEAQPDKSGLPSDRFSAERPEGSISTLTIQRTEQRDSAMYRCASSLTSDDLQYFGPGTRLTVT.

This clonotype showed up just a few times. The chain joins TRBV20-1 to TRBJ1-5; no firm D call. Germline V gene lookup returns CDR1 DFQATT and CDR2 SNEGSKA (reference sequence). V lost 3 bases, J lost 0 bases, and 6 bases lay in between. The CDR3 consists of 13 residues. The DNA for the CDR3 is TGCAGTGCTAGGGAGGATAGCAATCAGCCCCAGCATTTT. Protein: CSAREDSNQPQHF.

The chain couples TRBV29-1 to TRBJ2-2, with 8 bases identical to TRBD1. V gave up 5 bases and J gave up 4 bases; unmatched junction bases: 6. The CDR3 is made up of 14 amino acids. Germline V gene lookup returns CDR1 SQVTM and CDR2 ANQGSEA. The CDR3 DNA is TGCAGCGTTATAACAGGGGGTCCCACCGGGGAGCTGTTTTTT. The encoded protein is CSVITGGPTGELFF.

This clonotype was counted ten times or more. This chain connects TRBV7-3 to TRBJ2-1; the D gene is possibly TRBD2 (6 bases). With 3 bases removed from V and 0 bases from J, the gap between germline ends came to 12 bases. CDR1 is SGHTA and CDR2 is FQGTGA in the germline V gene. The CDR3 loop spans 16 amino acids. For the CDR3, the DNA is TGTGCCAGCAGCTTTAGCGGAGACAGCTCCTACAATGAGCAGTTCTTC. This encodes CASSFSGDSSYNEQFF.

This clonotype was seen ten or more times. This chain links TRBV11-2 with TRBJ2-5; no definite D call. Trimming pared 4 bases from V and 4 bases from J, leaving 13 bases between. The CDR3 is made up of 14 amino acids. The germline gives CDR1 SGHAT, CDR2 FQNNGV. Here the CDR3 DNA reads TGTGCCAGCAGCTCTAATGCAGCAAGAGAGACCCAGTACTTC. Translation: CASSSNAARETQYF.

This clonotype showed up many times. The chain carries TRBV12-3 or TRBV12-4 and TRBJ2-1; 7 positions match TRBD2. V trimming: 6 bases; J trimming: 2 bases; junction bases outside the gene matches: 7. CDR3 length: 15 residues. The CDR3 bases are TGTGCCAGCAGCGGAGGGCTAGCGGCCTACAATGAGCAGTTCTTC. Its protein is CASSGGLAAYNEQFF.

A few counts support this clonotype. The chain has TRBV20-1 and TRBJ2-1, with 7 bases aligning to TRBD2. The CDR3 contains 15 residues. With 5 bases clipped from V and 0 bases from J, the junction kept 7 bases outside the gene matches. Germline-derived CDR1 and CDR2 are DFQATT and SNEGSKA (reference sequence). In DNA, the CDR3 is TGCAGTGCTCCCTTCGGCGGGGGCTCCTACAATGAGCAGTTCTTC. This sequence encodes CSAPFGGGSYNEQFF.

This clonotype has a count of ten or more. The chain is built from TRBV7-8 and TRBJ1-6; D is ambiguous. This CDR3 is built from 17 residues. V lost 1 base, J lost 0 bases, and 10 bases lay in between. Germline-derived CDR1 and CDR2 are SGHVS and FQNEAQ. The chain's CDR3 is CASSLVPASSYNSPLHF. CDR3 nucleotide sequence: TGTGCCAGCAGCTTAGTGCCAGCAAGCTCCTATAATTCACCCCTCCACTTT.

On this clonotype itself: This may arise from a read error, as a much more abundant clone is one base away. The chain carries TRBV6-6 and TRBJ1-3, with TRBD1 as a possible D gene (6 bases). The CDR3 totals 16 residues. Germline CDR1 MNHNY, CDR2 SVGAGI (reference sequence). The CDR3 DNA reads TGTGCCAGCAGCCCTCAGGGGACCGGCTCTGGAAACACCGTATATTTT. Amino acids: CASSPQGTGSGNTVYF.